The 22 T cell receptor beta chains presented below share a single source sample, sequenced in a study of T-cell reconstitution after alpha-beta-depleted transplantation in children. TCRbeta library preparation incorporated unique molecular identifiers. TCRdb ran MiXCR on the PCR reads and lists one entry per CDR3 protein. The repertoire holds hundreds of thousands of distinct CDR3 sequences, with around a sixth as singletons. The sequencing used PBMCs from the stem cell graft donor, collected from the stem cell graft. These receptors all stem from a human donor who donated a stem cell graft to a child with acute myeloid leukemia.

Remarks on this clonotype: Possible read error: a much larger clone is one base away. The CDR3 protein is CGARADSPTIYF. DNA of the CDR3: TGCGGTGCTAGAGCCGACAGTCCCACCATATATTTT. J is TRBJ1-3 and V is TRBV20-1; D may be TRBD1 (5 bases). Germline CDR1 DFQATT, CDR2 SNEGSKA (reference sequence). The CDR3 is 12 residues long.

The chain is built from TRBV20-1 and TRBJ2-7; TRBD2 matches 7 bases. Germline trimming cut 1 base from V and 2 bases from J; bases unmatched to any gene: 17. CDR3 length equals 18 residues. Per the germline V gene, CDR1 is DFQATT and CDR2 is SNEGSKA (reference sequence). CDR3 DNA: TGCAGTGCTAGAGCTCCGGGCCTAGCGGCGTCGAAGGCCTACGAGCAGTACTTC. It codes for CSARAPGLAASKAYEQYF.

This clonotype has more than one count but fewer than ten. This chain links TRBV7-2 with TRBJ1-5; D uncertain. Trimming removed 3 bases from V and 4 bases from J, with 10 bases in between. The CDR3 runs 14 residues. Germline assignment: CDR1 SGHTA and CDR2 FQGNSA. The CDR3 DNA reads TGTGCCAGCAGCTTCTACGGGGTGAATCAGCCCCAGCATTTT. Protein sequence: CASSFYGVNQPQHF.

This clonotype was detected many times. The chain links TRBV27 to TRBJ2-7, with TRBD1 as a possible D gene (6 bases). V lost 3 bases and J lost 3, with 12 bases in between. This CDR3 is built from 14 residues. Germline CDR1 and CDR2: MNHEY and SMNVEV (reference sequence). The CDR3 DNA reads TGTGCCAGCAGTTTGTCAGGGGTAGACTACGAGCAGTACTTC. Its protein is CASSLSGVDYEQYF.

The chain is built from TRBV20-1 and TRBJ1-1; 7 nucleotides match TRBD1. Losses at the gene ends were 5 bases for V and 7 bases for J; bases not matched to a gene: 10. Germline CDR1 reads DFQATT; CDR2 reads SNEGSKA (reference sequence). This CDR3 has 13 residues. The CDR3, as DNA: TGCAGTGCTTTACTAGTGGGACAGCATGAAGCTTTCTTT. It is translated as CSALLVGQHEAFF.

This chain uses TRBV7-9 with TRBJ2-1, with D unclear. The germline V gene encodes CDR1 SEHNR and CDR2 FQNEAQ (reference sequence). CDR3 length equals 13 residues. V shed 5 bases and J shed 12 bases, with 17 bases lying between them. CDR3 sequence: CASSPGPLLWQFF. CDR3 bases: TGTGCCAGCAGCCCTGGACCGCTTTTGTGGCAGTTCTTC.

This clonotype was counted ten times or more. The chain employs TRBV20-1 and TRBJ1-5; D is possibly TRBD1 (6 bases). The CDR3 is made up of 15 amino acids. Looked up from germline, CDR1 is DFQATT and CDR2 is SNEGSKA (reference sequence). V was clipped by 5 bases and J by 5 bases, with 19 bases between them. The chain's CDR3 is CSARHPGEVHQPQHF. The CDR3 DNA reads TGCAGTGCTCGCCACCCAGGGGAAGTCCATCAGCCCCAGCATTTT.

This clonotype was recorded a few times. This chain connects TRBV12-3 or TRBV12-4 to TRBJ2-1; D tentatively fits TRBD1 or TRBD2 (5 bases each). This CDR3 spans 14 amino acids. Trimming pared 5 bases from V and 3 bases from J, leaving 11 bases between. CDR3 sequence reads: CASSLRDLYNEQFF. DNA of the CDR3: TGTGCCAGCAGTCTCCGGGACCTCTACAATGAGCAGTTCTTC.

The CDR3, as DNA: TGTGCCAGCAGTGAAGCCCTAGGAGGTCAGCCCCAGCATTTT. Protein product: CASSEALGGQPQHF. J is TRBJ1-5 and V is TRBV2; D is ambiguous. CDR1 and CDR2 (germline): SNHLY, FYNNEI. V was trimmed by 0 bases and J by 6 bases, leaving 9 bases between them. The CDR3 runs to 14 residues.

In its sample, this clonotype was seen a few times. The chain couples TRBV7-3 to TRBJ2-3, with 7 bases that match TRBD2. The CDR3 extends over 15 amino acids. The ends lost 5 bases at V and 3 bases at J; junction bases unmatched: 8. Germline V gives CDR1 SGHTA, CDR2 FQGTGA. Here the CDR3 reads CASSPTGLRTDTQYF. The CDR3 region has the DNA TGTGCCAGCAGCCCAACGGGACTACGGACAGATACGCAGTATTTT.

This clonotype was counted at least ten times. The CDR3 spells CASSLAPGIGQETQYF. The CDR3 nucleotides are TGTGCCAGCAGCTTGGCACCCGGGATCGGTCAAGAGACCCAGTACTTC. The genes are TRBV5-6 and TRBJ2-5, with a possible D match to TRBD2 (5 bases). The CDR3 is made up of 16 amino acids. CDR1 and CDR2 (germline): SGHDT, YYEEEE. V dropped 0 bases and J dropped 2 bases, with 14 bases sitting between them.

This clonotype was detected many times. V usage is TRBV12-3 or TRBV12-4 and J usage is TRBJ2-5; D is perhaps TRBD1 (6 bases). V dropped 6 bases and J dropped 5 bases, with 19 bases sitting between them. The CDR3 spans 15 residues. The CDR3 region is CASRADRQSQETQYF. DNA for the CDR3: TGTGCCAGCAGAGCCGACAGGCAATCCCAGGAGACCCAGTACTTC.

There are a few counts of this clonotype. This rearrangement joins TRBV7-2 to TRBJ2-5; D unclear. V lost 2 bases to trimming and J lost 0 bases, with 13 bases between them. Germline CDR1 reads SGHTA; CDR2 reads FQGNSA. The CDR3 spans 16 residues. The CDR3 coding sequence is TGTGCCAGCAGCTTATCCCATACTACAAACCAAGAGACCCAGTACTTC. It specifies CASSLSHTTNQETQYF.

This clonotype was seen at least ten times. The chain recombines TRBV27 with TRBJ2-7, with D unresolved. The germline CDR1 and CDR2 sequences are MNHEY and SMNVEV (reference sequence). The CDR3 consists of 13 residues. Trimming stripped 5 bases from V and 0 bases from J, with 8 bases between. CDR3 region: CASSPTASYEQYV. In DNA form, the CDR3 reads TGTGCCAGCAGTCCCACAGCCTCCTACGAGCAGTACGTC.

This clonotype was seen a few times. A much bigger clone sits one base away, suggesting this may be a read error. The chain employs TRBV6-1 and TRBJ2-1; a weak D match, TRBD1 (6 bases). Trimming stripped 11 bases from V and 5 bases from J, with 16 bases between. The germline gives CDR1 MNHNS, CDR2 SASEGT. The CDR3 covers 13 residues. The CDR3 protein is CALGDRPNNEQFF. Here the CDR3 DNA reads TGTGCCCTCGGAGACAGGCCTAACAATGAGCAGTTCTTC.

The rearrangement links TRBV7-9 to TRBJ1-3, with D maybe TRBD1 (5 bases). The V end lost 5 bases, the J end lost 8 bases, and 16 bases lay between the germline ends. The CDR3 is 14 residues long. From germline, CDR1 is SEHNR and CDR2 FQNEAQ (reference sequence). The CDR3 region is CASSPAGWEDTIYF. In DNA form, the CDR3 reads TGTGCCAGCAGCCCAGCAGGGTGGGAAGACACCATATATTTT.

The V gene is TRBV5-6, the J gene TRBJ1-6, with D tentatively TRBD1 (5 bases). The germline V and J ends were trimmed by 3 bases and 7 bases, with 11 bases remaining between them. The CDR3 spans 14 residues. The germline V gene has CDR1 SGHDT and CDR2 YYEEEE. The CDR3 DNA reads TGTGCCAGCAGCTACAGGAGAGGGAATTCACCCCTCCACTTT. Translated: CASSYRRGNSPLHF.

This clonotype was recorded many times. The rearrangement joins TRBV20-1 to TRBJ2-3; D call uncertain. CDR1 and CDR2 from the germline V gene are DFQATT and SNEGSKA (reference sequence). CDR3 size: 14 residues. Trimming cost V 7 bases and J 0 bases, with 14 bases left between them. CDR3: CSGHHGSSTDTQYF. The CDR3 DNA sequence: TGCAGTGGCCATCACGGTTCTAGCACAGATACGCAGTATTTT.

This clonotype was seen ten or more times. The J gene is TRBJ1-5, the V gene TRBV20-1; D gene unclear. The CDR3 runs to 17 residues. Between the trimmed V and J ends, which lost 3 bases and 3 bases, there was a span of 21 bases. Germline V lookup: CDR1 DFQATT, CDR2 SNEGSKA (reference sequence). Here the CDR3 reads CSARAPGGGLHNQPQHF. CDR3 nucleotides: TGCAGTGCTAGGGCACCGGGAGGAGGACTCCACAATCAGCCCCAGCATTTT.

The chain uses TRBV15 and TRBJ1-4; no reliable D call. The germline V gene encodes CDR1 LNHNV and CDR2 YYDKDF (reference sequence). Trimming removed 0 bases from V and 4 bases from J, with 12 bases in between. The CDR3 is 16 residues long. CDR3 coding DNA: TGTGCCACCAGCAGAGACACCCGCCACCATAATGAAAAACTGTTTTTT. This encodes CATSRDTRHHNEKLFF.

This clonotype was seen many times. The chain employs TRBV29-1 and TRBJ2-1, with D uncertain. CDR1 is SQVTM and CDR2 is ANQGSEA in the germline V gene. The length of the CDR3 is 10 residues. Between the trimmed V and J ends, which lost 0 bases and 14 bases, there was a span of 8 bases. CDR3 sequence reads: CSVEETIKFF. The CDR3 bases are TGCAGCGTTGAAGAGACCATTAAGTTCTTC.

Concerning this clonotype: This may be a read error, as it is one base from a much larger clone. The rearrangement uses TRBV29-1 and TRBJ1-1, with a possible D match to TRBD1 (6 bases). Germline CDR1 and CDR2: SQVTM and ANQGSEA. CDR3 size: 13 residues. For the CDR3, the DNA is TGCATCGTTGACTCCGGGGGCCGCACTGAAGCTTTCTTT. This encodes CIVDSGGRTEAFF.